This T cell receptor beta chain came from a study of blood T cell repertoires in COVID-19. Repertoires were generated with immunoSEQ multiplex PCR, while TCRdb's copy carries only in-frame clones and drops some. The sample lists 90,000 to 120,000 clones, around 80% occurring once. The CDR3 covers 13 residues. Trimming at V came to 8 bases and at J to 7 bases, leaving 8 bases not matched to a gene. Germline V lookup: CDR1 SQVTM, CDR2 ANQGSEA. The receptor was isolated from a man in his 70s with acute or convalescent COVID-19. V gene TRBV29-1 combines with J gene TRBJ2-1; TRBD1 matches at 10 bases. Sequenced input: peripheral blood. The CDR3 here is CSTGTGVRNEQFF. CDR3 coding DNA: TGCAGCACCGGGACAGGGGTTCGGAATGAGCAGTTCTTC.